Listed below are T cell receptor beta chains from one sample, sequenced in a study of vaccination effects on CD4 cells after COVID-19. Measured with immunoSEQ multiplex PCR; TCRdb has only the in-frame clones, and not every one. Among about 76,000 clones, roughly four fifths were seen once, and the ten largest hold about 2.1%. No antigen is known for these receptors. Sequences were derived from CD4+ T cells from PBMCs cultured without peptide, sampled before COVID-19 vaccination. Receptor source: a human donor who received a COVID-19 vaccine. Both conserved end residues are part of each CDR3. The D gene is left open where the match is weak. Clone size is shown for a subset of rows, as once, few, many or a class of expanded clone.

d_call | clone_size | j_call | v_call | cdr3_aa | cdr3_nt
- | - | TRBJ1-2 | TRBV19 | CASSSSWGANYGYTF | TGTGCCAGTAGTTCGTCGTGGGGAGCTAACTATGGCTACACCTTC
- | - | TRBJ2-2 | TRBV7-2 | CASSLALAGLRGELFF | TGTGCCAGCAGCTTAGCGCTGGCAGGGCTAAGAGGGGAGCTGTTTTTT
- | - | TRBJ2-3 | TRBV15 | CATSSPNRGADTQYF | TGTGCCACCAGCAGCCCCAACCGAGGGGCGGATACGCAGTATTTT
- | - | TRBJ1-4 | TRBV2 | CASSLTGSNEKLFF | TGTGCCAGCAGTTTAACAGGGTCTAATGAAAAACTGTTTTTT
- | - | TRBJ1-5 | TRBV7-2 | CASSSTGNSNQPQHF | TGTGCCAGCAGCTCAACAGGGAATAGCAATCAGCCCCAGCATTTT
TRBD1 | - | TRBJ1-1 | TRBV7-2 | CASSSGQGYTEAFF | TGTGCCAGCAGCTCCGGACAGGGCTACACTGAAGCTTTCTTT
- | - | TRBJ1-2 | TRBV12-3/TRBV12-4 | CASSLEGNYGYTF | TGTGCCAGCAGTTTGGAGGGGAACTATGGCTACACCTTC
- | - | TRBJ1-5 | TRBV7-9 | CASSLRLNQPQHF | TGTGCCAGCAGCTTAAGGTTAAATCAGCCCCAGCATTTT
- | - | TRBJ1-2 | TRBV19 | CASSAPDIRFYGYTF | TGTGCCAGTAGTGCCCCGGACATCAGGTTCTATGGCTACACCTTC
TRBD1 | once | TRBJ2-3 | TRBV10-2 | CASSERQGLGTDTQYF | TGCGCCAGCAGTGAGCGACAGGGATTAGGCACAGATACGCAGTATTTT
- | - | TRBJ2-3 | TRBV15 | CATKTRGTDTQYF | TGTGCCACCAAAACGCGGGGCACAGATACGCAGTATTTT
- | - | TRBJ1-2 | TRBV25-1 | CASSEAEYGYTF | TGTGCCAGCAGCGAGGCAGAGTATGGCTACACCTTC
TRBD2 | - | TRBJ2-5 | TRBV24-1 | CATSTTSGGFQTQYF | TGTGCCACCAGTACGACTAGCGGGGGGTTTCAGACCCAGTACTTC
- | - | TRBJ1-6 | TRBV2 | CASMPGNNSPLHF | TGTGCCAGCATGCCAGGAAATAATTCACCCCTCCACTTT
- | once | TRBJ2-5 | TRBV2 | CASGPGARRETQYF | TGTGCCAGCGGGCCGGGGGCCCGCCGTGAGACCCAGTACTTC
TRBD1 | once | TRBJ1-1 | TRBV4-3 | CASSQRDRGDTEAFF | TGCGCCAGCAGCCAACGGGACAGGGGCGACACTGAAGCTTTCTTT
- | - | TRBJ1-2 | TRBV7-2 | CASSPQGGSYGYTF | TGTGCCAGCAGCCCACAGGGTGGTAGCTATGGCTACACCTTC
TRBD2 | - | TRBJ2-3 | TRBV5-1 | CASSFRASGGSTDTQYF | TGCGCCAGCAGCTTTAGGGCTAGCGGGGGGAGCACAGATACGCAGTATTTT
- | - | TRBJ2-6 | TRBV28 | CASSTAGTQTSGANVLTF | TGTGCCAGCAGTACCGCCGGGACCCAGACATCTGGGGCCAACGTCCTGACTTTC
TRBD2 | - | TRBJ2-5 | TRBV9 | CASSPTRTRTGETQYF | TGTGCCAGCAGCCCTACGCGGACTAGAACGGGGGAGACCCAGTACTTC
TRBD2 | - | TRBJ2-3 | TRBV7-9 | CASSLPRGGALDTQYF | TGTGCCAGCAGCTTGCCTCGCGGGGGGGCATTAGATACGCAGTATTTT
- | - | TRBJ1-2 | TRBV6-5 | CASSLNSFYGYTF | TGTGCCAGCAGTTTAAACTCCTTCTATGGCTACACCTTC
- | - | TRBJ1-1 | TRBV12-5 | CASGLTENTEAFF | TGTGCTAGTGGCCTAACAGAGAACACTGAAGCTTTCTTT
TRBD1 | - | TRBJ1-3 | TRBV6-5 | CASSLQGFSGNTIYF | TGTGCCAGCTCCTTACAGGGGTTCTCTGGAAACACCATATATTTT
TRBD1 | - | TRBJ2-3 | TRBV6-5 | CASSSRTGYTDTQYF | TGTGCCAGCAGTTCTCGGACAGGATACACAGATACGCAGTATTTT
TRBD1 | - | TRBJ2-2 | TRBV24-1 | CATSDPTGGYTGELFF | TGTGCCACCAGTGATCCGACAGGGGGCTACACCGGGGAGCTGTTTTTT
TRBD1 | - | TRBJ2-3 | TRBV11-2 | CASSPGHRTGAGRTDTQYF | TGTGCCAGCAGCCCCGGACACCGGACAGGGGCCGGACGCACAGATACGCAGTATTTT
TRBD1 | - | TRBJ1-1 | TRBV6-5 | CASSPQTGFGEAFF | TGTGCCAGCAGTCCACAGACAGGGTTTGGTGAAGCTTTCTTT
- | - | TRBJ1-4 | TRBV6-5 | CASSYIRGSQNEKLFF | TGTGCCAGCAGTTACATCCGGGGCAGTCAAAATGAAAAACTGTTTTTT